Detailed here is one TCR beta chain. V was shortened by 4 bases and J by 2 bases, with 8 bases between the two germline ends. The CDR3 has 13 amino acids. The germline V gene has CDR1 MGHDK and CDR2 SYGVNS. This entry is derived from a study of regulatory T cells in long-lasting Graves disease. The overall study: Under 3 months of antithyroid drugs had been taken by newly diagnosed Graves' patients.

Library construction for TCR beta used iRepertoire HTBI primers and Arm-PCR of CDR3 regions. TCRdb reanalysed the multiplex PCR reads using MiXCR and keeps one entry per CDR3 protein. The repertoire holds about 520,000 distinct CDR3 sequences, with about 11% as singletons. Indicated time point: newly diagnosed GD, antithyroid drugs for less than 3 months. Following extraction of RNA from PBMCs, that RNA was used to make the TCR library. The sample was also reused in another study, on T cells in Graves' hyperthyroidism and ophthalmopathy. From that report: Stable Graves' hyperthyroidism meant no ophthalmopathy progression within 18 months.

This specimen was peripheral blood mononuclear cells (PBMCs), taken at new diagnosis, from a patient treated with antithyroid drugs. This sequence was found in a woman aged 25 to 39 with Graves disease. The chain recombines TRBV25-1 with TRBJ1-1, with TRBD1 as a possible D gene (5 bases). The DNA for the CDR3 is TGTGCCAGCAGTGGGGGGGATAACACTGAAGCTTTCTTT. This gives the protein CASSGGDNTEAFF.